This T cell receptor beta chain was recovered during a study of shared clonotypes between healthy human individuals (TCRdb year 2020). At the level of the whole study: Three men and a couple of women, aged 18 to 49 years, made up the cohort. For each donor, CD4 naive and CD4 memory were each run on three plates, CD8 naive on two plates, and CD8 memory on one plate. To estimate repertoire size and how much clonotypes are shared between individuals, the study performed deep sequencing of blood TCR repertoires from 4 to 6 healthy adults. To increase sequencing depth and limit assay-specific biases, TCR repertoire library preparation and sequencing were carried out by different laboratories using diverse techniques. Between about 0.94 and 8.9 billion PBMCs per donor were obtained by leukapheresis. Broad study findings and their caveats: Incomplete sequencing was indicated by rarefaction of sorted-subset datasets, despite the large sequencing depth. When four donors were compared, the shared fraction of clonotypes was around 5% for naive CD4, approximately 3.5% for naive CD8, more than 2% for memory CD4, and 0.4% for memory CD8. Pairwise subsampling indicated that sequencing depth was expected to affect the degree of clonotype sharing among donors. Because the study included only a small number of donors, the genetic and exposure-history diversity represented was limited. Compared with non-shared clonotypes, the clonotypes found in all four sorted-subset donors had higher generation probabilities. Naive subsets generally had larger estimated clonotype richness than memory subsets did. Only blood was sampled, and tissue TCR repertoires likely differ from those in blood.

Using the deep immunoSEQ assay, multiplex PCR amplified TCR CDR3 regions from genomic DNA. Extracted genomic DNA from each cell subset was distributed evenly across all wells of several immunoSEQ 96-well plates, and each plate was treated as a replicate. Each replicate PCR for sorted subsets received about 200 ng genomic DNA, equal to roughly 30,000 T cell genomes. The purified libraries were quantified using a Qubit 3.0 fluorometer, sized with a Bioanalyzer 2100, and then quantified again using the KAPA Library Quantification kit. Every immunoSEQ 96-well plate was sequenced on a separate single-read 150-cycle Illumina NextSeq 550 flow cell. The authors' pipeline ran thus. Because the immunoSEQ output held only junctional sequences and lacked quality scores, the filtering could not match the filtering applied to full-length reads. To assign V/J genes and CDR3, sequences were annotated against IMGT germline references using PyIR, a Python wrapper for IgBLAST v1.9. Reads were filtered out if the reads had weak V/J assignments (E-value above 1e-6), no CDR3, stop codons, out-of-frame junctions, or ambiguous translated residues. V3J clonotypes were defined by identical inferred V gene, J gene, and CDR3 amino acid sequence. The percentage overlap between two repertoires was calculated by dividing the number of shared unique clonotypes by the size of the smaller repertoire. Three approaches were used to assess repertoire richness: RTK rarefaction, the Chao1 estimator, and Recon v2.1 estimates of unobserved clonotypes. Generation probabilities were computed with OLGA for all TCRbeta clonotypes obtained by the gDNA method from a few donors. The table was pulled from immuneACCESS by TCRdb, which kept in-frame rearrangements only. Such tables lose some clones; where checked, under half of the loss comes from unresolved V genes, and the rest has no known cause. V, J and clone size are taken as reported in that table, and D and trimming were inferred from the DNA itself. Here the sample has 2 million to 2.5 million clones; 93% occur a single time. Of the sample, 0.36% falls within the top ten clones.

The donors were healthy, HIV-negative adults who had no recently reported acute infections or vaccinations. Every donor was a Caucasian adult residing in Nashville, Tennessee, USA. CD4+ T cells were enriched by magnetic negative selection; naive cells were then positively selected on CD45RA, and the negative fraction formed the memory subset. Blood was collected by leukapheresis, and PBMCs were isolated by Ficoll-Histopaque density gradient centrifugation and then cryopreserved in liquid nitrogen vapor phase. Purity and quantity of every magnetically sorted T cell population were checked by analytical flow cytometry. Each sorted fraction had its genomic DNA isolated and then quantified by UV absorbance on a Nanodrop 2000c. Comments on this clone: Its binding antigen is unknown. No much larger clone exists at a distance of one base, and base qualities are not known.

Including cysteine and phenylalanine, the CDR3 has 16 amino acids. Only CDR3 DNA is held: 48 bases, read in frame from base 1. V lost 1 base and J lost 4 bases; the stretch between them is 17 bases long. Based on the germline V gene, the CDR1 and CDR2 sequences are MDHEN and SYDVKM. The chain is made from TRBV28 and TRBJ2-7; perhaps TRBD2 is the D gene, with 7 bases matching. The sequence was obtained from a young man in good health. Some clones in this sample may be carry-over from other donors' samples. The sample taken for sequencing was naive CD4+ T cells from PBMCs. Interpreted using the paper, the cell subset or site label stands for: CD45RA+ positively selected. DNA sequence: TGTGCCAGCAGTTTATCTCGGGGAGGGGGGTTTTACGAGCAGTACTTC. Translated, it reads CASSLSRGGGFYEQYF.